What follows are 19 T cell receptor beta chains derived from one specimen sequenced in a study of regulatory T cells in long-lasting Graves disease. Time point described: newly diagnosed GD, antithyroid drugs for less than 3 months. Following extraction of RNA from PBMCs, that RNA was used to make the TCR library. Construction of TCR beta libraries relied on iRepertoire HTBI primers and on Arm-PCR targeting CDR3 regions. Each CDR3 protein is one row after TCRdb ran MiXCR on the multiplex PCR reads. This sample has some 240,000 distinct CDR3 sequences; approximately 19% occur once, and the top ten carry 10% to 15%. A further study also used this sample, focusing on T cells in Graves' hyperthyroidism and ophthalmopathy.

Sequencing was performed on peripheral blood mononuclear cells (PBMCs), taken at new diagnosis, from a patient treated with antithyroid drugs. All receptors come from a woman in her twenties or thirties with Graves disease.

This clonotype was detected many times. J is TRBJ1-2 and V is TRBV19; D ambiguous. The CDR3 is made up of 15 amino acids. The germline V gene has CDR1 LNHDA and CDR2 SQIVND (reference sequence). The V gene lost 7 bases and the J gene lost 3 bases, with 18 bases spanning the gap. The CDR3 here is CASTSIGRADYGYTF. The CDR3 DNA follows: TGTGCCAGTACCTCCATCGGCCGGGCGGACTATGGCTACACCTTC.

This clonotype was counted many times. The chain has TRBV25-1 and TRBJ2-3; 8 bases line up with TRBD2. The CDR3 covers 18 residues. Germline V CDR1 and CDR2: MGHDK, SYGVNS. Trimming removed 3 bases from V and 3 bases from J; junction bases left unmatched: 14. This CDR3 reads CASSEGPPAGGSTDTQYF. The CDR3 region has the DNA TGTGCCAGCAGTGAGGGACCCCCGGCGGGAGGAAGTACAGATACGCAGTATTTT. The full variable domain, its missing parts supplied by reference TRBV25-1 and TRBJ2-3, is EADIYQTPRYLVIGTGKKITLECSQTMGHDKMYWYQQDPGMELHLIHYSYGVNSTEKGDLSSESTVSRIRTEHFPLTLESARPSHTSQYLCASSEGPPAGGSTDTQYFGPGTRLTVL.

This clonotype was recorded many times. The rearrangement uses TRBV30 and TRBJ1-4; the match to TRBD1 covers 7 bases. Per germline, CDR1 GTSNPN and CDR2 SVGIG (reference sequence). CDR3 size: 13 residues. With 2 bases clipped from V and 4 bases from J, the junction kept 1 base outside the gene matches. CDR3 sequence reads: CAWSRDSNEKLFF. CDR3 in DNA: TGTGCCTGGAGTAGGGACAGTAATGAAAAACTGTTTTTT.

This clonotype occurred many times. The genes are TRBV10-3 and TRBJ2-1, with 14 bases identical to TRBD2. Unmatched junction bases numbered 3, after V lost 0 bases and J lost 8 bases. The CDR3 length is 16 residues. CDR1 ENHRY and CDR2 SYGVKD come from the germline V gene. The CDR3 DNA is TGTGCCATCAGTGAGTCGACTAGCGGGAGGGCCCATGAGCAGTTCTTC. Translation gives CAISESTSGRAHEQFF.

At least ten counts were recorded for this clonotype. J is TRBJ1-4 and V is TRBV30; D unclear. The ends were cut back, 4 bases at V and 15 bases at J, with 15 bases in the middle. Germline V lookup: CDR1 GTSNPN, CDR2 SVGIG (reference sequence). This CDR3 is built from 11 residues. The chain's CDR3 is CAWNRAGEVFF. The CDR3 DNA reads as TGTGCCTGGAATCGGGCTGGGGAAGTGTTTTTT.

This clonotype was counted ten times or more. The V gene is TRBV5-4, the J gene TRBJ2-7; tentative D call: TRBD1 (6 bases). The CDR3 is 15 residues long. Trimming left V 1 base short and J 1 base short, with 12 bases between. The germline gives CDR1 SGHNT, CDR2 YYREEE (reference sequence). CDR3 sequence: CASSLQGQPSYEQYF. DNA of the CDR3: TGTGCCAGCAGCTTGCAAGGACAGCCATCCTACGAGCAGTACTTC.

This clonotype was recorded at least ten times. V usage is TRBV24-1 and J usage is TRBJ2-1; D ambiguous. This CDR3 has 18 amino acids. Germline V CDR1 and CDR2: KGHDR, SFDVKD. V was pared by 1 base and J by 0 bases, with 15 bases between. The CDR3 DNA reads TGTGCCACCAGTGATTTAGACGCCGCCCTCAGCTCCTACAATGAGCAGTTCTTC. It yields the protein CATSDLDAALSSYNEQFF.

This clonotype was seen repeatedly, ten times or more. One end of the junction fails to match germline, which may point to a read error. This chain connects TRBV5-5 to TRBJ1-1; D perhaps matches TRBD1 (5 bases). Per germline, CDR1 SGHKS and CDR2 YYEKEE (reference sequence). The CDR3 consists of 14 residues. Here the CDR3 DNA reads TGTGCCAGCAGCTTGGAGACGCGGGGGACTGAAGCTCTCTTT. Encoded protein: CASSLETRGTEALF.

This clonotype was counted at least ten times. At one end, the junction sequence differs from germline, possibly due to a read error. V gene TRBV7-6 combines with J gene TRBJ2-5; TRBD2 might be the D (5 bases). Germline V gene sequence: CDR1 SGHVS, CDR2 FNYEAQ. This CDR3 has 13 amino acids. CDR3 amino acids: CASRSLTSDGLFF. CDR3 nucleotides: TGTGCCAGCAGATCTCTTACTAGTGACGGTCTGTTCTTC.

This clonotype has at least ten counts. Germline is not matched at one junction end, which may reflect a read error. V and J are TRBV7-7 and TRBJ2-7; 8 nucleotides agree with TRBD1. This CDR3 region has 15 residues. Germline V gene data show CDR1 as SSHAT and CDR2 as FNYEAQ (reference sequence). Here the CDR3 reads CASSLEAGGYDEQYF. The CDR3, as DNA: TGTGCTAGCAGCTTAGAGGCAGGGGGCTACGACGAGCAGTACTTC.

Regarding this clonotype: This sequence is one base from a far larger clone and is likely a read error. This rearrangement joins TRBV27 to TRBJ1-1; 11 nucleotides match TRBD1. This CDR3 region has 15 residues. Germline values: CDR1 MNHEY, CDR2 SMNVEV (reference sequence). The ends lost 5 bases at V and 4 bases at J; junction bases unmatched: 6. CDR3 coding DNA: TGTGCCAGCAGTCTTTCCGGGACAGGGGGCACTGAAGCTTTCTTT. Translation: CASSLSGTGGTEAFF.

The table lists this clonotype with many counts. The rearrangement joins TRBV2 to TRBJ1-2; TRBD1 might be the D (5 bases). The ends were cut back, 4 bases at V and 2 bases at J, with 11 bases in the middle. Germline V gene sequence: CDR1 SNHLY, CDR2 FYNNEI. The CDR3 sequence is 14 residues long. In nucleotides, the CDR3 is TGTGCCAGCAGTGCCGGGACGGTGAACTATGGCTACACCTTC. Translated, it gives CASSAGTVNYGYTF.

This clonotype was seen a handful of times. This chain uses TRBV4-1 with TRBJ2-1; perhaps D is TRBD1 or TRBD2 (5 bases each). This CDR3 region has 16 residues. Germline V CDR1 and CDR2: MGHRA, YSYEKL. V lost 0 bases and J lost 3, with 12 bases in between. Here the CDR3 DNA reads TGCGCCAGCAGCCAAGAGGGGGTTGGGGGCTACAATGAGCAGTTCTTC. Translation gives CASSQEGVGGYNEQFF.

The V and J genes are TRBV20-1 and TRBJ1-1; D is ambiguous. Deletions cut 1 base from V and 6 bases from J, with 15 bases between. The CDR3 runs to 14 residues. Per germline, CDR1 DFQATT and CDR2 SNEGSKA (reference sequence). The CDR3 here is CSARGPAGGSEAFF. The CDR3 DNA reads TGCAGTGCTAGAGGACCAGCGGGAGGATCTGAAGCTTTCTTT.

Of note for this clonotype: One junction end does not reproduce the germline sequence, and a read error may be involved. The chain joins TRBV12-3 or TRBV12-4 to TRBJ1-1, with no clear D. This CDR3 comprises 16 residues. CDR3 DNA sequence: TGTGTCAGCAGTTTACTTTTTCGGGGTCTGAGCACTGGAGCTTTCTTT. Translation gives CVSSLLFRGLSTGAFF.

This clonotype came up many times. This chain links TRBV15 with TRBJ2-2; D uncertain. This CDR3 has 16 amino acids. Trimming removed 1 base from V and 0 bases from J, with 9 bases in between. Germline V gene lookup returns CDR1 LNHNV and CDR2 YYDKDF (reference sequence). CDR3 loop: CATSRGDRANTGELFF. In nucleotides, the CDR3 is TGTGCCACCAGCAGAGGTGATCGCGCGAACACCGGGGAGCTGTTTTTT.

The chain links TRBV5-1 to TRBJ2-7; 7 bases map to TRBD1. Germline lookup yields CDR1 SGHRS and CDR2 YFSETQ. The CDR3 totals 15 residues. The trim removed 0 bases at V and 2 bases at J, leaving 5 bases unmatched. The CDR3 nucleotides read TGCGCCAGCAGCTTGGCCGGGGACAGAGCCTACGAGCAGTACTTC. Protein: CASSLAGDRAYEQYF.

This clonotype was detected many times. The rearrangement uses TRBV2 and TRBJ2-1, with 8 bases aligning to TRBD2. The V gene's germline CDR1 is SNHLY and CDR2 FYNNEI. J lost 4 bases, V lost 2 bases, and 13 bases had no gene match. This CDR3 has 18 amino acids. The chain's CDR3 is CASSETTPSGRGYNEQFF. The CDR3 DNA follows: TGTGCCAGCAGTGAAACCACCCCAAGCGGGAGAGGTTACAATGAGCAGTTCTTC.

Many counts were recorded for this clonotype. The DNA for the CDR3 is TGTGCCTGGAGTGCCCGGGGAGGGGGCCCCTACGAGCAGTACTTC. It codes for CAWSARGGGPYEQYF. This chain links TRBV30 with TRBJ2-7; D tentatively reads TRBD1 or TRBD2 (7 bases each). Germline V gives CDR1 GTSNPN, CDR2 SVGIG (reference sequence). The CDR3 length is 15 residues. With 1 base removed from V and 2 bases from J, the gap between germline ends came to 15 bases.